These 26 T cell receptor beta chains came from one sample sequenced in a study of T cell responses to AZD1222 COVID-19 vaccine. Assay: immunoSEQ multiplex PCR; the TCRdb copy retains only in-frame clones and omits some. There are about 180,000 clones in the sample; almost 90% occur only once, and roughly 8% lies in the top ten. Sample: peripheral blood, taken on day 0 of AZD1222 vaccination. The receptor set was obtained from an adult in good health.

The rearrangement links TRBV9 to TRBJ1-6; D unclear. The V gene's germline CDR1 is SGDLS and CDR2 YYNGEE. Trimming took off 3 bases at V and 11 bases at J, with 9 bases between the two ends. This CDR3 has 12 amino acids. In DNA, the CDR3 is TGTGCCAGCAGCGGCCCTGGTCCACCCCTCCACTTT. Amino acids: CASSGPGPPLHF. The full variable domain, completed using reference TRBV9 and TRBJ1-6, is DSGVTQTPKHLITATGQRVTLRCSPRSGDLSVYWYQQSLDQGLQFLIQYYNGEERAKGNILERFSAQQFPDLHSELNLSSLELGDSALYFCASSGPGPPLHFGNGTRLTVT.

V is TRBV11-1 and J is TRBJ2-3; TRBD1 is a possible D gene (5 bases). The V gene's germline CDR1 is SGHAT and CDR2 FQDESV (reference sequence). V lost 5 bases and J 2 bases, leaving 14 bases between the germline ends. This CDR3 has 15 amino acids. Written as DNA, the CDR3 is TGTGCCAGCAGCCCTGACAGAGGCAACACAGATACGCAGTATTTT. It codes for CASSPDRGNTDTQYF.

The rearrangement uses TRBV5-1 and TRBJ2-3; D remains unclear. Germline V gives CDR1 SGHRS, CDR2 YFSETQ. The CDR3 covers 15 residues. V was shortened by 0 bases and J by 0 bases, with 8 bases between the two germline ends. CDR3 in DNA: TGCGCCAGCAGCTTGGACGGAACTAGCACAGATACGCAGTATTTT. It yields the protein CASSLDGTSTDTQYF.

This clone was recorded only once. The rearrangement links TRBV9 to TRBJ2-2, with D perhaps TRBD1 or TRBD2 (5 bases each). V was cut by 0 bases and J by 4 bases, with 7 bases left in between. Looked up from germline, CDR1 is SGDLS and CDR2 is YYNGEE. The CDR3 runs to 14 residues. CDR3 amino acids: CASSVGDATGELFF. CDR3 coding DNA: TGTGCCAGCAGCGTAGGGGACGCCACCGGGGAGCTGTTTTTT.

The V and J genes are TRBV28 and TRBJ2-7; D is possibly TRBD1 (5 bases). Germline loops: CDR1 MDHEN, CDR2 SYDVKM. V dropped 5 bases and J dropped 7 bases, with 9 bases sitting between them. The CDR3 spans 11 residues. DNA of the CDR3: TGTGCCAGCAGTGACAGTTGGGAGCAGTACTTC. Its translation is CASSDSWEQYF.

The gene calls are TRBV2 and TRBJ2-1, with 9 bases matching TRBD2. With 3 bases clipped from V and 5 bases from J, the junction kept 8 bases outside the gene matches. The germline V gene has CDR1 SNHLY and CDR2 FYNNEI. The CDR3 is 16 residues long. CDR3 residues: CASSDPLAGLDNEQFF. CDR3 nucleotide sequence: TGTGCCAGCAGTGACCCCCTAGCGGGGTTAGACAATGAGCAGTTCTTC.

This chain links TRBV6-5 with TRBJ1-3, with 7 bases lining up with TRBD1. Unmatched junction bases numbered 4, after V lost 6 bases and J lost 2 bases. CDR3 length: 14 amino acids. CDR1 and CDR2 from the germline V gene are MNHEY and SVGAGI. The CDR3 bases are TGTGCCAGCAGGGAGACAGGGACTGGAAACACCATATATTTT. This codes for CASRETGTGNTIYF.

This rearrangement joins TRBV3-1 (or the pseudogene TRBV3-2) to TRBJ2-3, with D uncertain. Trimming cost V 0 bases and J 1 base, with 8 bases left between them. Germline V gives CDR1 LGHDT, CDR2 YNNKEL (reference sequence). CDR3 size: 15 residues. CDR3 coding DNA: TGTGCCAGCAGCCAAGATTCGACGGGCACAGATACGCAGTATTTT. Translating it yields CASSQDSTGTDTQYF.

J is TRBJ2-1 and V is TRBV5-1, with 7 bases aligning to TRBD2. After removal of 0 bases from V and 8 bases from J, the junction contained 8 bases not matched to a gene. This CDR3 has 15 amino acids. Germline V gives CDR1 SGHRS, CDR2 YFSETQ. The DNA of the CDR3 is TGCGCCAGCAGCTTGGGCCACACTAGCGTCCATGAGCAGTTCTTC. It yields the protein CASSLGHTSVHEQFF.

The V call is TRBV10-3, the J call TRBJ2-7, with 7 bases lining up with TRBD1. Germline CDR1 and CDR2: ENHRY and SYGVKD. With 4 bases clipped from V and 2 bases from J, the junction kept 2 bases outside the gene matches. The CDR3 sequence is 13 residues long. The CDR3 protein is CAISGGTAYEQYF. As DNA, the CDR3 is TGTGCCATCAGTGGTGGGACAGCCTACGAGCAGTACTTC.

This clone came up once. The chain recombines TRBV25-1 with TRBJ1-2, with a weak D call TRBD1 (5 bases). CDR3 length equals 14 residues. Trimming pared 5 bases from V and 8 bases from J, leaving 18 bases between. Looked up from germline, CDR1 is MGHDK and CDR2 is SYGVNS. DNA for the CDR3: TGTGCCAGCAGTCTTCCAGGGAGGTCTGGGGGCTACACCTTC. Translating gives CASSLPGRSGGYTF.

The chain is built from TRBV5-1 and TRBJ1-2; maybe TRBD1 (5 bases). V lost 1 base, J lost 5 bases, and 15 bases lay in between. CDR3 size: 15 residues. Germline lookup yields CDR1 SGHRS and CDR2 YFSETQ. The CDR3 region has the DNA TGCGCCAGCAGCTTGACCGGGGCCCCGGGGTATGGCTACACCTTC. Protein sequence: CASSLTGAPGYGYTF. Full variable domain (rest looked up from reference TRBV5-1 and TRBJ1-2): KAGVTQTPRYLIKTRGQQVTLSCSPISGHRSVSWYQQTPGQGLQFLFEYFSETQRNKGNFPGRFSGRQFSNSRSEMNVSTLELGDSALYLCASSLTGAPGYGYTFGSGTRLTVV.

The J gene is TRBJ1-2, the V gene TRBV4-3; TRBD1 agrees at 7 bases. J was trimmed by 2 bases and V by 1 base; bases with no gene match: 13. Germline assignment: CDR1 LGHNA and CDR2 YSLEER. This CDR3 has 18 residues. The CDR3 DNA reads as TGCGCCAGCAGCCAAGCTTTGAGACAGGGCAAATTAAACTATGGCTACACCTTC. This sequence encodes CASSQALRQGKLNYGYTF.

The chain joins TRBV5-1 to TRBJ2-5, with 7 bases lining up with TRBD1. This CDR3 comprises 14 residues. Germline CDR1 is SGHRS and CDR2 is YFSETQ. V was pared by 7 bases and J by 4 bases, with 10 bases of the junction left unmatched. The CDR3: CASRTTGVRETQYF. Written as DNA, the CDR3 is TGCGCCAGCCGCACCACAGGGGTCCGAGAGACCCAGTACTTC.

This clone has a single count. The rearrangement joins TRBV5-6 to TRBJ2-3; TRBD1 matches at 7 bases. V was pared by 0 bases and J by 1 base, with 2 bases of the junction left unmatched. Germline V gene data show CDR1 as SGHDT and CDR2 as YYEEEE. The CDR3 length is 15 residues. The CDR3 loop reads CASSLVGQGTDTQYF. In DNA form, the CDR3 reads TGTGCCAGCAGCTTGGTAGGACAGGGCACAGATACGCAGTATTTT.

The DNA of the CDR3 is TGTGCCACCAGCAGCCATCCTAGCGGGGGGGCCGATGAGCAGTTCTTC. Translation: CATSSHPSGGADEQFF. V is TRBV15 and J is TRBJ2-1; 12 bases are shared with TRBD2. CDR1 is LNHNV and CDR2 is YYDKDF in the germline V gene (reference sequence). Trimming at V came to 3 bases and at J to 8 bases, leaving 8 bases not matched to a gene. This CDR3 has 16 residues.

V gene TRBV28 combines with J gene TRBJ1-3; D is unresolved. The V and J ends lost 1 base and 4 bases respectively, with 8 bases between them. CDR1 is MDHEN, CDR2 SYDVKM, per germline. The CDR3 covers 14 residues. Written as DNA, the CDR3 is TGTGCCAGCAGTTTATTGGGGTCCGGAAACACCATATATTTT. Protein product: CASSLLGSGNTIYF.

J is TRBJ1-1 and V is TRBV30; no clear D. This CDR3 spans 13 amino acids. Germline assignment: CDR1 GTSNPN and CDR2 SVGIG (reference sequence). The germline V and J ends were trimmed by 0 bases and 5 bases, with 10 bases remaining between them. CDR3 nucleotides: TGTGCCTGGAGTGTACTTGGGGTAACTGAAGCTTTCTTT. Translating gives CAWSVLGVTEAFF.

The rearrangement uses TRBV6-2 or TRBV6-3 and TRBJ2-4; 8 bases are a match to TRBD1. V lost 6 bases to trimming and J lost 0 bases; unmatched junction nucleotides: 10. From germline, CDR1 is MNHEY and CDR2 SVGEGT. The CDR3 extends over 17 amino acids. The CDR3 here is CASSTGGPFLAKNIQYF. Here the CDR3 DNA reads TGTGCCAGCAGCACAGGGGGTCCCTTTTTAGCCAAAAACATTCAGTACTTC.

This clone was picked up a small number of times. CDR3 DNA: TGTGCCAGCAGTACGACAGAAAGCCGCTACGAGCAGTACTTC. It codes for CASSTTESRYEQYF. This chain links TRBV2 with TRBJ2-7, with D tentatively TRBD1 (5 bases). Germline V gives CDR1 SNHLY, CDR2 FYNNEI. Trimming took off 5 bases at V and 3 bases at J, with 14 bases between the two ends. This CDR3 has 14 amino acids. The full variable domain, in which reference TRBV2 and TRBJ2-7 provide the parts outside the CDR3, is EPEVTQTPSHQVTQMGQEVILRCVPISNHLYFYWYRQILGQKVEFLVSFYNNEISEKSEIFDDQFSVERPDGSNFTLKIRSTKLEDSAMYFCASSTTESRYEQYFGPGTRLTVT.

J is TRBJ1-5 and V is TRBV12-5; D gene ambiguous. Germline values: CDR1 LGHNT, CDR2 FRNRAP. CDR3 length: 16 amino acids. Trimming removed 1 base from V and 4 bases from J, with 14 bases in between. In DNA form, the CDR3 reads TGTGCTAGTGGTTTGGATGTGGAAAGTGCTAATCAGCCCCAGCATTTT. It translates to CASGLDVESANQPQHF.

This clone qualifies as medium-sized. The chain carries TRBV9 and TRBJ2-6; possible D gene TRBD2, 7 bases. Germline CDR1 and CDR2: SGDLS and YYNGEE. CDR3 size: 17 residues. Trimming stripped 3 bases from V and 0 bases from J, with 13 bases between. CDR3 loop: CASSGAGALSGANVLTF. The CDR3 region has the DNA TGTGCCAGCAGCGGGGCGGGGGCTCTCTCTGGGGCCAACGTCCTGACTTTC.

The gene calls are TRBV5-1 and TRBJ2-7; TRBD1 agrees at 8 bases. J gave up 6 bases and V 0 bases, and 8 bases lay outside the gene matches. The CDR3 contains 15 residues. Germline V gene data show CDR1 as SGHRS and CDR2 as YFSETQ. The CDR3 loop reads CASSLDGTGESEQYF. The CDR3 DNA reads TGCGCCAGCAGCTTGGACGGGACAGGTGAGTCCGAGCAGTACTTC.

The chain is built from TRBV30 and TRBJ1-1; TRBD1 might be the D (6 bases). The length of the CDR3 is 13 residues. The germline V and J ends were trimmed by 3 bases and 1 base, with 9 bases remaining between them. Germline-derived CDR1 and CDR2 are GTSNPN and SVGIG (reference sequence). Here the CDR3 reads CAWRYRENTEAFF. The DNA of the CDR3 is TGTGCCTGGAGGTACAGGGAGAACACTGAAGCTTTCTTT.

The J gene is TRBJ1-6, the V gene TRBV5-1; 7 bases map to TRBD1. Germline CDR1 SGHRS, CDR2 YFSETQ. This CDR3 is built from 16 residues. Losses at the gene ends were 4 bases for V and 0 bases for J; bases not matched to a gene: 4. The CDR3 region is CASSPTGSSYNSPLHF. CDR3 in DNA: TGCGCCAGCAGCCCGACAGGGAGCTCCTATAATTCACCCCTCCACTTT.

The chain joins TRBV19 to TRBJ2-7; 7 nucleotides agree with TRBD1. V lost 0 bases and J lost 6; bases outside the gene matches: 5. Germline values: CDR1 LNHDA, CDR2 SQIVND (reference sequence). The CDR3 runs 14 residues. In DNA, the CDR3 is TGTGCCAGTAGTATAGATAGGTACAGGGGCGAGCAGTACTTC. Its protein product is CASSIDRYRGEQYF.